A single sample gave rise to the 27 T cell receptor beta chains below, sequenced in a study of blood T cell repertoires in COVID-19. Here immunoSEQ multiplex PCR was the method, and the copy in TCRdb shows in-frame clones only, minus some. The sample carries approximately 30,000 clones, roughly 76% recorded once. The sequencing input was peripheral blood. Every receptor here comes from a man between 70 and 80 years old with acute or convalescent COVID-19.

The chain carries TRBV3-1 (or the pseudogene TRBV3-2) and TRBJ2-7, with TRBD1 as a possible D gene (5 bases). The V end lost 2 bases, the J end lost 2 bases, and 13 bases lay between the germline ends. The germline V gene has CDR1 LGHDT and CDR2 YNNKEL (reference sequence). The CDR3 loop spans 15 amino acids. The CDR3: CASSQNAGNPYEQYF. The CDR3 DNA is TGTGCCAGCAGCCAAAATGCAGGGAACCCCTACGAGCAGTACTTC.

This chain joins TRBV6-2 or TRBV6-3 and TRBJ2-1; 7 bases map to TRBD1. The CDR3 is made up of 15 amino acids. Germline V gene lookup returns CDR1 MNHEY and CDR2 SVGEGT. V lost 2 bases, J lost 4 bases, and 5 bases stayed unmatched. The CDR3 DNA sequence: TGTGCCAGCAGTTACGTCGTGGGACAGTACAATGAGCAGTTCTTC. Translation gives CASSYVVGQYNEQFF.

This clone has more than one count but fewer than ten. This CDR3 is CASPSSGSNDEQFF. CDR3 nucleotides: TGTGCCAGCCCATCTAGCGGGAGTAACGATGAGCAGTTCTTC. The chain has TRBV7-9 and TRBJ2-1; 10 positions agree with TRBD2. Unmatched junction bases numbered 9, after V lost 8 bases and J lost 8 bases. CDR3 length: 14 residues. Per germline, CDR1 SEHNR and CDR2 FQNEAQ (reference sequence).

CDR3 loop: CASSGTAWGSPLHF. CDR3 nucleotide sequence: TGTGCCAGCAGCGGGACAGCCTGGGGGTCACCCCTCCACTTT. This sequence joins TRBV27 and TRBJ1-6, with TRBD1 identical over 7 bases. The germline gives CDR1 MNHEY, CDR2 SMNVEV (reference sequence). This CDR3 has 14 amino acids. V lost 6 bases to trimming and J lost 10 bases; unmatched junction nucleotides: 9.

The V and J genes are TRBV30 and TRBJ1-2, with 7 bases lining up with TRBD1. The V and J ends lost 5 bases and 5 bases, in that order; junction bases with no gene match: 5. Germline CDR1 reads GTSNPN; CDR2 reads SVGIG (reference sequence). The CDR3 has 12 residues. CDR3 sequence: CAWEGQTYGYTF. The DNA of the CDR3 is TGTGCCTGGGAGGGACAGACGTATGGCTACACCTTC.

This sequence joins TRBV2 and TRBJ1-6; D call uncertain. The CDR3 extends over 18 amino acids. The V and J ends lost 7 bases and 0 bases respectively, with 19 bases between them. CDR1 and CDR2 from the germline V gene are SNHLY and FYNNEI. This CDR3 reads CASKKSFLPSSYNSPLHF. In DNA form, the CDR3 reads TGTGCCAGCAAGAAAAGTTTCCTCCCTAGCTCCTATAATTCACCCCTCCACTTT.

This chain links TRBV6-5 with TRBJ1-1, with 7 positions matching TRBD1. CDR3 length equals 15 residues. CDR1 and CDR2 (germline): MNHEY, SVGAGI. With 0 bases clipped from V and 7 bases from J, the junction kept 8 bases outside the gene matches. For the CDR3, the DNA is TGTGCCAGCAGTTACTCGAGGACAGGCCAGAGTGAAGCTTTCTTT. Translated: CASSYSRTGQSEAFF.

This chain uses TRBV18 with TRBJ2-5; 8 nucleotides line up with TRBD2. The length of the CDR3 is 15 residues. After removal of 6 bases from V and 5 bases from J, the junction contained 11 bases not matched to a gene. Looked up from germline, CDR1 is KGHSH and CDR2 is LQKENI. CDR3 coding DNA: TGTGCCAGCTCTCTCCGACAAAAGCGGGAGGAGACCCAGTACTTC. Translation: CASSLRQKREETQYF.

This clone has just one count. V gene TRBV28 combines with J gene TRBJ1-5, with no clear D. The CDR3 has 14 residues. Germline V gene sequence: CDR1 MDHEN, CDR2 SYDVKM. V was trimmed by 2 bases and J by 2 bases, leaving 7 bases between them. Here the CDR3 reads CASSLVEGNQPQHF. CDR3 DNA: TGTGCCAGCAGTTTAGTAGAGGGCAATCAGCCCCAGCATTTT.

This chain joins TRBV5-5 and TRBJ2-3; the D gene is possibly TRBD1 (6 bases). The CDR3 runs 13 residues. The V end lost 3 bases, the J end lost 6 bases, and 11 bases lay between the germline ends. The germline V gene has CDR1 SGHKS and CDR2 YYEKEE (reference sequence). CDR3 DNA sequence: TGTGCCAGCAGCTGGACAGTTCCCGATACGCAGTATTTT. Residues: CASSWTVPDTQYF.

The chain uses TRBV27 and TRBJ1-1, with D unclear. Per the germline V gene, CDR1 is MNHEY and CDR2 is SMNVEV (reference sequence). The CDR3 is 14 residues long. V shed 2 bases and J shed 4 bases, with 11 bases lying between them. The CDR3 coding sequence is TGTGCCAGCAGTTTAACCCTCTTCGGCACTGAAGCTTTCTTT. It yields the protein CASSLTLFGTEAFF.

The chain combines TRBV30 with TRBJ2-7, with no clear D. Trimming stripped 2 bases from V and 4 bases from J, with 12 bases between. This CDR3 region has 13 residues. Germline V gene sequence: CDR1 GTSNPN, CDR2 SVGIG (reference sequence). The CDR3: CAWSPSGPYEQYF. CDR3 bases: TGTGCCTGGAGTCCTTCTGGGCCTTACGAGCAGTACTTC.

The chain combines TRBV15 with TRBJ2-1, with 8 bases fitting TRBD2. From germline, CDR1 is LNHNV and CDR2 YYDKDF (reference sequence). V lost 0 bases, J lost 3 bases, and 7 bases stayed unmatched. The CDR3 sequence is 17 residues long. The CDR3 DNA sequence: TGTGCCACCAGCAGAGATCAGGTTAGCGGGAACTACAATGAGCAGTTCTTC. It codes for CATSRDQVSGNYNEQFF.

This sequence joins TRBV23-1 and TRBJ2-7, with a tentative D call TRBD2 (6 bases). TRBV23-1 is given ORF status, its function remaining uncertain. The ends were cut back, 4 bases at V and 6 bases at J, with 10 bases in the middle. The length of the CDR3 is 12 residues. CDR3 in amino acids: CASSPRGGEQYF. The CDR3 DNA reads TGCGCCAGCAGTCCCCGGGGAGGCGAGCAGTACTTC.

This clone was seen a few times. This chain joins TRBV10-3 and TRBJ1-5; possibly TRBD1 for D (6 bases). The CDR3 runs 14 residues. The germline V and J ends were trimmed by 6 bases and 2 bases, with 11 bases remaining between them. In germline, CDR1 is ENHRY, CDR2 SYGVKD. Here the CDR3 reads CAISDRQGNQPQHF. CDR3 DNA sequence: TGTGCCATCAGCGATAGACAGGGCAATCAGCCCCAGCATTTT.

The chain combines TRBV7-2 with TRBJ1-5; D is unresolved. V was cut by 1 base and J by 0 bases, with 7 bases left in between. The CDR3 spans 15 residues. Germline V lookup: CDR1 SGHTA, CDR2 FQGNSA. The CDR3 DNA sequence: TGTGCCAGCAGCTTAGAACGGGATAGCAATCAGCCCCAGCATTTT. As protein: CASSLERDSNQPQHF.

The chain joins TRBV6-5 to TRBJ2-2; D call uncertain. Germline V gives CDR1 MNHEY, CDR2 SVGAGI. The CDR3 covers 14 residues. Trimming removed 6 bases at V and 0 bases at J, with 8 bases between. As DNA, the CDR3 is TGTGCCAGCAGATCACAACCGAACACCGGGGAGCTGTTTTTT. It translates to CASRSQPNTGELFF.

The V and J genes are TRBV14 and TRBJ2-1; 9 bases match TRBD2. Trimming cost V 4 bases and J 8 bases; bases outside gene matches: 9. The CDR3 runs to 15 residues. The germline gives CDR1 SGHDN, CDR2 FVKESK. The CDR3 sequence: CASSPGLARDHEQFF. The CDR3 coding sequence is TGTGCCAGCAGCCCGGGACTAGCCCGCGACCATGAGCAGTTCTTC.

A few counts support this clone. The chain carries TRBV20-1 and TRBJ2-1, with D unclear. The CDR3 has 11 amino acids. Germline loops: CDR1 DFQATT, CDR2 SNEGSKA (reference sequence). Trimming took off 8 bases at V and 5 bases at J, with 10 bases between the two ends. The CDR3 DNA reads TGCAGTCCCAGACACGACAATGAGCAGTTCTTC. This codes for CSPRHDNEQFF.

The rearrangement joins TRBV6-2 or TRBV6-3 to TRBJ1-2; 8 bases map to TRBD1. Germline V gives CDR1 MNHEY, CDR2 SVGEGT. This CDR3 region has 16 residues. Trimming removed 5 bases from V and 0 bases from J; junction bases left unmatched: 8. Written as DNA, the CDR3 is TGTGCCAGCAGTCAGGGACAGGCGATAGCTAACTATGGCTACACCTTC. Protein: CASSQGQAIANYGYTF.

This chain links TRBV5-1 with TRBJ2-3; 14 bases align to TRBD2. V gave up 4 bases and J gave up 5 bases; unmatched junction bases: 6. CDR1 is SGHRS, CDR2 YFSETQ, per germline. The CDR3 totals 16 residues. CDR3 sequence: CASSLGLAGAGDTQYF. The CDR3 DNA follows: TGCGCCAGCAGCCTGGGACTAGCGGGAGCGGGAGATACGCAGTATTTT.

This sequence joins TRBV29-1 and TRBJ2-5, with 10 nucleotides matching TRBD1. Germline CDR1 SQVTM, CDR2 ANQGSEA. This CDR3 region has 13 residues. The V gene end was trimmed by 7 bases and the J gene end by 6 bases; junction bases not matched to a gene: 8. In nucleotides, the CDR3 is TGCAGCGCCCGGGACAGGGGTTTGCAGACCCAGTACTTC. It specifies CSARDRGLQTQYF. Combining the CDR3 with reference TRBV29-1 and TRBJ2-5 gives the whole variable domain SAVISQKPSRDICQRGTSLTIQCQVDSQVTMMFWYRQQPGQSLTLIATANQGSEATYESGFVIDKFPISRPNLTFSTLTVSNMSPEDSSIYLCSARDRGLQTQYFGPGTRLLVL.

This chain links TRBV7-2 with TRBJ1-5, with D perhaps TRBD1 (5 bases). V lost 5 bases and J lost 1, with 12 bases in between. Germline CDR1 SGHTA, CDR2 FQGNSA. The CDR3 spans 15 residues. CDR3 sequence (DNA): TGTGCCAGCAGCCGCACGACAGCCAGCAATCAGCCCCAGCATTTT. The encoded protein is CASSRTTASNQPQHF.

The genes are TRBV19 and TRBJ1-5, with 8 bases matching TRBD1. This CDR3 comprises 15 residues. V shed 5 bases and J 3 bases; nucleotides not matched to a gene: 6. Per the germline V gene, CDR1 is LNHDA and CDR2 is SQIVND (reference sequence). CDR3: CASSPLGQVNQPQHF. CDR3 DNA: TGTGCCAGTAGTCCGTTGGGACAGGTCAATCAGCCCCAGCATTTT.

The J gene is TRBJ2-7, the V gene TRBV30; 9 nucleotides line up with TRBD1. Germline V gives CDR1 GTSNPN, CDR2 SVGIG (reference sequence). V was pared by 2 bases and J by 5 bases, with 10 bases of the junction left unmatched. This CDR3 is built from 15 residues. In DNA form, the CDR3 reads TGTGCCTGGAGTACGGCGGACAGGGGAAGTCACGAGCAGTACTTC. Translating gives CAWSTADRGSHEQYF.

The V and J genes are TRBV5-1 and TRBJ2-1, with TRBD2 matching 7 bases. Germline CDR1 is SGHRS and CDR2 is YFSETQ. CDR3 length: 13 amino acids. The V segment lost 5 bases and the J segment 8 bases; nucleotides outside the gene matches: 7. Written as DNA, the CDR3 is TGCGCCAGCAGTCCTGGGGGAGGGGATGAGCAGTTCTTC. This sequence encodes CASSPGGGDEQFF.

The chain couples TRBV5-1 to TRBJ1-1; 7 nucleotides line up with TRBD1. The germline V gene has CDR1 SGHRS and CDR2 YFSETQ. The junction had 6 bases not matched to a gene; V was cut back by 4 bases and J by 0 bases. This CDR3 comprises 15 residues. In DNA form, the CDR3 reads TGCGCCAGCAGCCCGAGGACAGGCATGAACACTGAAGCTTTCTTT. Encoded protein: CASSPRTGMNTEAFF.